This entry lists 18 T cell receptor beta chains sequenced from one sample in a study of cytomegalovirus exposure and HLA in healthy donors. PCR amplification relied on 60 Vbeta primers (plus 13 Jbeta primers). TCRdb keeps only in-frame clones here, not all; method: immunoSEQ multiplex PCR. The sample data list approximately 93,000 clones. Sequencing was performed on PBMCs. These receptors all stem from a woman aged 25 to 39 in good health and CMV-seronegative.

The CDR3 is CASSLGLAGYEQYF. As DNA, the CDR3 is TGTGCCAGCAGCTTGGGACTAGCGGGATACGAGCAGTACTTC. The chain has TRBV7-2 and TRBJ2-5; TRBD2 matches 13 bases. The J call could be wrong; TRBJ2-7 is a better fit for the DNA end. This CDR3 has 14 amino acids. In germline, CDR1 is SGHTA, CDR2 FQGNSA.

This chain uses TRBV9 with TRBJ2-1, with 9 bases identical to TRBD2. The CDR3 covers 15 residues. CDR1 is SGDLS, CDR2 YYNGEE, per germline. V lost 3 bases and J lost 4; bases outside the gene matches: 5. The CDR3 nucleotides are TGTGCCAGCAGCGGGGGACTAGCCGAATACAATGAGCAGTTCTTC. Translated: CASSGGLAEYNEQFF.

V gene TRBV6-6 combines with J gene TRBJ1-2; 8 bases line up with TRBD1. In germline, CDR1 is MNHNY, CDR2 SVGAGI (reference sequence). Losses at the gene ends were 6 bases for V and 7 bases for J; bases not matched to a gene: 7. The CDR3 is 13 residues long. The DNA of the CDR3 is TGTGCCAGCAGCTACACAGGGGGAAGTGGCTACACCTTC. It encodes CASSYTGGSGYTF.

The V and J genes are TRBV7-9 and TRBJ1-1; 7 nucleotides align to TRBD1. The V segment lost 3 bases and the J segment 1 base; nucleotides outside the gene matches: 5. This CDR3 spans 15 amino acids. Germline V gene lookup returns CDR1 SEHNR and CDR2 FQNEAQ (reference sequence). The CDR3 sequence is CASSFGGTENTEAFF. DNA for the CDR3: TGTGCCAGCAGCTTTGGGGGGACAGAGAACACTGAAGCTTTCTTT.

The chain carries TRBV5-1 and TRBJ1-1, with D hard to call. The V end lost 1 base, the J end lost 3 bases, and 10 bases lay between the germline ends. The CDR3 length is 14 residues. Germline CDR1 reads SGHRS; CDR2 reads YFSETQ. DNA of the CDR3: TGCGCCAGCAGCTTGAACTATGGAGACACTGAAGCTTTCTTT. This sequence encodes CASSLNYGDTEAFF.

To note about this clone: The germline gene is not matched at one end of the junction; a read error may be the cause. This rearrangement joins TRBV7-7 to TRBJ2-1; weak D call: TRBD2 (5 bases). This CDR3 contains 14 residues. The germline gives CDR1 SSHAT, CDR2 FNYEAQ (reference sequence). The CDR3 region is CASSHGINGDEQFF. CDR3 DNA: TGTGCTAGCAGCCACGGGATTAACGGCGATGAGCAGTTCTTC.

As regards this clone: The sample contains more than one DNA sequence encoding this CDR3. The CDR3 DNA reads TGTGCCAGCAGACTTACAGGGGGCCGGGAGACCCAGTACTTC. It encodes CASRLTGGRETQYF. The chain carries TRBV28 and TRBJ2-5, with 9 bases that match TRBD1. The junction had 7 bases not matched to a gene; V was cut back by 6 bases and J by 5 bases. The length of the CDR3 is 14 residues. CDR1 is MDHEN, CDR2 SYDVKM, per germline.

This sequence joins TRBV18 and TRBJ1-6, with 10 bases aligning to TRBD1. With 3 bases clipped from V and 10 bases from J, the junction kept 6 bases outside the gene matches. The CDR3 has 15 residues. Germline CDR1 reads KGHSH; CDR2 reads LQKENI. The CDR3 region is CASSPLDRGISPLHF. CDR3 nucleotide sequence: TGTGCCAGCTCACCCCTGGACAGGGGGATCTCACCCCTCCACTTT.

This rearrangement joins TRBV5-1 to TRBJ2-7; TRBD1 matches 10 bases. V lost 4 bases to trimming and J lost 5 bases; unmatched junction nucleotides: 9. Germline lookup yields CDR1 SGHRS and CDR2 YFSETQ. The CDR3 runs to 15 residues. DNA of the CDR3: TGCGCCAGCAGCCCCCGGGACAGGGGACCCCACGAGCAGTACTTC. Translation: CASSPRDRGPHEQYF.

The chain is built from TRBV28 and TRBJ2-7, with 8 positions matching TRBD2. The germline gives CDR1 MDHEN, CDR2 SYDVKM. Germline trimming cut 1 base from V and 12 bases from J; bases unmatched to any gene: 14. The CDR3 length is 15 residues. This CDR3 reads CASSLSIEAGVFWYF. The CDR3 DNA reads TGTGCCAGCAGTTTATCTATTGAAGCGGGAGTATTTTGGTACTTC. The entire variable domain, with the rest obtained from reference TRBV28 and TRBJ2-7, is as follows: DVKVTQSSRYLVKRTGEKVFLECVQDMDHENMFWYRQDPGLGLRLIYFSYDVKMKEKGDIPEGYSVSREKKERFSLILESASTNQTSMYLCASSLSIEAGVFWYFGPGTRLTVT.

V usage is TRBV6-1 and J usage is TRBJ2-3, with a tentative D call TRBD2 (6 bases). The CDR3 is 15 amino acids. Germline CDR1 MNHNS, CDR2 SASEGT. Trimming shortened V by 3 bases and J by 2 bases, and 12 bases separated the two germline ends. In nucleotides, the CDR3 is TGTGCCAGCAGTGACGGTAGCGGATACACAGATACGCAGTATTTT. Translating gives CASSDGSGYTDTQYF.

CDR3: CASSPRTILYNEQFF. The CDR3 coding sequence is TGCGCCAGCAGCCCCCGGACTATTCTCTACAATGAGCAGTTCTTC. The V and J genes are TRBV5-1 and TRBJ2-1; possibly TRBD2 for D (6 bases). CDR3 length equals 15 residues. V dropped 4 bases and J dropped 3 bases, with 14 bases sitting between them. Germline loops: CDR1 SGHRS, CDR2 YFSETQ. The full variable domain, rest sourced from reference TRBV5-1 and TRBJ2-1, is KAGVTQTPRYLIKTRGQQVTLSCSPISGHRSVSWYQQTPGQGLQFLFEYFSETQRNKGNFPGRFSGRQFSNSRSEMNVSTLELGDSALYLCASSPRTILYNEQFFGPGTRLTVL.

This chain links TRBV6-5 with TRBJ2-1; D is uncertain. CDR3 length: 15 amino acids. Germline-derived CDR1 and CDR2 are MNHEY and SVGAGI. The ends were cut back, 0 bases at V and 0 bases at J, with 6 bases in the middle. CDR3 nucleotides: TGTGCCAGCAGTTACTCCCCGAGCTCCTACAATGAGCAGTTCTTC. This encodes CASSYSPSSYNEQFF.

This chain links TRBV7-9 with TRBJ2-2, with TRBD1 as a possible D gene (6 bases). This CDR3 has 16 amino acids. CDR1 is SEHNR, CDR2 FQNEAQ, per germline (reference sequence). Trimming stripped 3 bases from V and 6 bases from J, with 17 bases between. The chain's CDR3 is CASSFGSRGVAGELFF. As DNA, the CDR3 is TGTGCCAGCAGCTTCGGGTCCAGGGGTGTGGCCGGGGAGCTGTTTTTT.

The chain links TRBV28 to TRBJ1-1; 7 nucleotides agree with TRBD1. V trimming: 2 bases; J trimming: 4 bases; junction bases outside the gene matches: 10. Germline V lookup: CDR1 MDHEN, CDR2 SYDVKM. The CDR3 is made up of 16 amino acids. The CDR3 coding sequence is TGTGCCAGCAGTTTACTAAACTTCCAGGGGGTCACTGAAGCTTTCTTT. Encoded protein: CASSLLNFQGVTEAFF.

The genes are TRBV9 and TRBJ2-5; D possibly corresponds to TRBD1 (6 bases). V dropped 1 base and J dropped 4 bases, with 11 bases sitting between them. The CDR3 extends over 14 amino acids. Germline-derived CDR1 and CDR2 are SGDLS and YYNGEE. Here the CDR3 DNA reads TGTGCCAGCAGCGTAACAGGGAGCGGAGAGACCCAGTACTTC. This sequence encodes CASSVTGSGETQYF.

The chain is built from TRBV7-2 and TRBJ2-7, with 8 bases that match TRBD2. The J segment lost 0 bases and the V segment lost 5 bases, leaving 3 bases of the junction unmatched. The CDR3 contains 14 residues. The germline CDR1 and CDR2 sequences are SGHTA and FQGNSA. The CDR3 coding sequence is TGTGCCAGCAGCCTAAGCGGGAGCTCCTACGAGCAGTACTTC. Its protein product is CASSLSGSSYEQYF. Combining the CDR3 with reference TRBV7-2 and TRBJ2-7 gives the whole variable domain GAGVSQSPSNKVTEKGKDVELRCDPISGHTALYWYRQSLGQGLEFLIYFQGNSAPDKSGLPSDRFSAERTGGSVSTLTIQRTQQEDSAVYLCASSLSGSSYEQYFGPGTRLTVT.

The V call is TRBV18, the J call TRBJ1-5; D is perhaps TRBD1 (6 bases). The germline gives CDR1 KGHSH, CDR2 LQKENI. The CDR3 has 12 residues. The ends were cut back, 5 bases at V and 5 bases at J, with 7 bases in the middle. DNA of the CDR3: TGTGCCAGCTCAGAGGGGGATCAGCCCCAGCATTTT. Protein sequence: CASSEGDQPQHF.